This TCR beta chain stems from a study of shared clonotypes between healthy human individuals. Study details: Samples came from two female and three male donors aged 18 to 49.

Healthy HIV-negative adults with no recent acute infections or vaccinations were recruited as donors. In the original processing: ImmunoSEQ only sent back junction sequences with no quality scores, so filtering was done differently. The assay was immunoSEQ multiplex PCR, and TCRdb's table has in-frame clones only and misses some. V and J calls and clone size are those listed in that table; D and trimming were worked out from the DNA. The table lists roughly 1,000,000 clones, more than 75% of them singletons. V dropped 4 bases and J dropped 5; count of bases not matched to a gene: 15. Germline V gives CDR1 SGDLS, CDR2 YYNGEE. The CDR3 loop spans 16 amino acids.

The source material was memory CD4+ T cells from PBMCs. Subset defined: CD45RA-negative fraction. This receptor was identified in a man aged 18 to 35 in good health. Some clones in this sample may be carry-over from other donors' samples. The J gene is TRBJ2-7, the V gene TRBV9, with TRBD2 identical over 7 bases. The CDR3 protein is CASSPRGGAWEDEQYF. The CDR3 DNA sequence: TGTGCCAGCAGCCCAAGGGGAGGGGCATGGGAGGACGAGCAGTACTTC. The complete variable domain, with remaining parts taken from reference TRBV9 and TRBJ2-7, reads DSGVTQTPKHLITATGQRVTLRCSPRSGDLSVYWYQQSLDQGLQFLIQYYNGEERAKGNILERFSAQQFPDLHSELNLSSLELGDSALYFCASSPRGGAWEDEQYFGPGTRLTVT.